This entry concerns a single T cell receptor beta chain. No antigen is known for it. The data were obtained in a study of shared clonotypes between healthy human individuals. Study background: CD4 naive cells filled three plates per donor, CD4 memory three, CD8 naive two and CD8 memory one.

Study conclusions and caveats: Sharing across four donors was seen in 4% to 6.5% of naive CD4 clonotypes.

Germline values: CDR1 ENHRY, CDR2 SYGVKD. Trimming took off 4 bases at V and 2 bases at J, with 8 bases between the two ends. The CDR3 is made up of 14 amino acids. Libraries were prepared by immunoSEQ multiplex PCR; TCRdb keeps only in-frame clonotypes and omits some of them. The sample shows 2 million to 2.5 million clones, approximately 94% of them seen only once. This receptor was identified in a man in his late teens or twenties in good health. Sequencing input: naive CD4+ T cells sorted from blood. Subset noted: CD45RA+ positively selected. This sequence joins TRBV10-3 and TRBJ1-4; D is unresolved. The DNA of the CDR3 is TGTGCCATCAGTGTTCAGGCGACTAATGAAAAACTGTTTTTT. This encodes CAISVQATNEKLFF.